Below, 23 T cell receptor beta chains from the same sample are listed, as sequenced in a study of T cell responses to AZD1222 COVID-19 vaccine (dated by TCRdb to about 2021). Library preparation was by the immunoSEQ multiplex PCR assay. This immuneACCESS table, as held by TCRdb, lists in-frame sequences with V and J called but not all clones. Of the missing ones, under half trace to an unresolved V gene in checked studies; the others have no known cause. For this sample the table gives about 120,000 clones, of which roughly 92% were detected only once. Jointly, the top ten make up over 1.5% of the sample. According to the study, the label for this sample's time point signals: baseline before first vaccination. Source: peripheral blood, taken on day 0 of AZD1222 vaccination. Receptors were obtained from an adult in good health.

The V call is TRBV6-5, the J call TRBJ1-5; D unresolved. CDR3 length: 14 amino acids. CDR1 and CDR2 from the germline V gene are MNHEY and SVGAGI. V lost 5 bases to trimming and J lost 4 bases, with 12 bases between them. DNA for the CDR3: TGTGCCAGCAGTCATGGACCCGTTAATCAGCCCCAGCATTTT. As protein: CASSHGPVNQPQHF.

V and J are TRBV4-3 and TRBJ2-5; TRBD2 matches 7 bases. Trimming at V came to 1 base and at J to 2 bases, leaving 10 bases not matched to a gene. The CDR3 totals 17 residues. Germline values: CDR1 LGHNA, CDR2 YSLEER. CDR3 DNA sequence: TGCGCCAGCAGCCAAGGCCCGGGGGGTAGCGGTCAAGAGACCCAGTACTTC. Residues: CASSQGPGGSGQETQYF.

This chain uses TRBV18 with TRBJ2-3; no reliable D call. Trimming stripped 6 bases from V and 5 bases from J, with 12 bases between. In germline, CDR1 is KGHSH, CDR2 LQKENI. This CDR3 contains 13 residues. CDR3 nucleotide sequence: TGTGCCAGCTCCCGAGAGGAAGGAGATACGCAGTATTTT. This encodes CASSREEGDTQYF. Full variable domain (missing parts from reference TRBV18 and TRBJ2-3): NAGVMQNPRHLVRRRGQEARLRCSPMKGHSHVYWYRQLPEEGLKFMVYLQKENIIDESGMPKERFSAEFPKEGPSILRIQQVVRGDSAAYFCASSREEGDTQYFGPGTRLTVL.

This chain uses TRBV5-1 with TRBJ2-4; 7 bases map to TRBD1. CDR3 size: 14 residues. Per germline, CDR1 SGHRS and CDR2 YFSETQ. J was trimmed by 9 bases and V by 4 bases; bases with no gene match: 10. The CDR3 reads CASSLGDSSTIQYF. The CDR3 region has the DNA TGCGCCAGCAGCCTGGGGGACAGTTCGACCATTCAGTACTTC.

This chain links TRBV24-1 with TRBJ2-1, with TRBD1 identical over 10 bases. The length of the CDR3 is 20 residues. The J segment lost 3 bases and the V segment lost 6 bases, leaving 19 bases of the junction unmatched. Germline loops: CDR1 KGHDR, CDR2 SFDVKD. As DNA, the CDR3 is TGTGCCACCAGTCGGGCACCGGGACAGGGGCCCCAATACCACTACAATGAGCAGTTCTTC. Translating gives CATSRAPGQGPQYHYNEQFF.

This clone was detected once. This sequence joins TRBV11-2 and TRBJ1-6; no definite D call. Germline CDR1 SGHAT, CDR2 FQNNGV. V was cut by 5 bases and J by 7 bases, with 12 bases left in between. There are 14 residues in the CDR3. CDR3: CASSRLTTNSPLHF. The CDR3 DNA follows: TGTGCCAGCAGCCGGCTCACTACCAATTCACCCCTCCACTTT.

This clone was recorded once. The chain couples TRBV9 to TRBJ1-3; D is unresolved. The CDR3 is 14 amino acids. The germline V gene encodes CDR1 SGDLS and CDR2 YYNGEE. V lost 2 bases to trimming and J lost 0 bases, with 6 bases between them. The CDR3 DNA sequence: TGTGCCAGCAGCGTCGCATCCTCTGGAAACACCATATATTTT. Encoded protein: CASSVASSGNTIYF.

This chain uses TRBV7-8 with TRBJ1-5; no firm D call. The V end was cut by 8 bases, the J end by 7 bases, with 9 bases between. This CDR3 spans 11 amino acids. Germline values: CDR1 SGHVS, CDR2 FQNEAQ. The CDR3 is CASGTGQPQHF. CDR3 nucleotide sequence: TGTGCCAGCGGCACGGGCCAGCCCCAGCATTTT.

The chain combines TRBV6-5 with TRBJ2-1; possibly TRBD2 for D (7 bases). CDR3 size: 16 residues. Trimming took off 2 bases at V and 5 bases at J, with 16 bases between the two ends. Germline loops: CDR1 MNHEY, CDR2 SVGAGI. The CDR3 nucleotides read TGTGCCAGCAGTTACGGGTCGGGGGGCTTGGACAATGAGCAGTTCTTC. Its translation is CASSYGSGGLDNEQFF.

The sample holds one count of this clone. The chain combines TRBV5-6 with TRBJ1-2, with unresolved D. Germline V gene lookup returns CDR1 SGHDT and CDR2 YYEEEE. V lost 1 base, J lost 8 bases, and 9 bases lay in between. This CDR3 has 12 amino acids. CDR3 sequence reads: CASSLSGPGYTF. In DNA, the CDR3 is TGTGCCAGCAGCTTGAGCGGGCCCGGCTACACCTTC.

The chain links TRBV21-1 to TRBJ2-7; TRBD1 is the table's D call, not checked against the DNA. TRBV21-1 is a listed pseudogene. The CDR3 sequence is 15 residues long. In DNA form, the CDR3 reads TGTGCCAGCAGCAAAAGAACAGTATCCCCACTTGAGCAGTACTTC. Protein sequence: CASSKRTVSPLEQYF.

The chain employs TRBV5-1 and TRBJ1-1; a possible D gene is TRBD1 (6 bases). This CDR3 is built from 15 residues. In germline, CDR1 is SGHRS, CDR2 YFSETQ. Between the trimmed V and J ends, which lost 0 bases and 6 bases, there was a span of 15 bases. The CDR3 sequence: CASSLVGGAKPEAFF. The CDR3 DNA is TGCGCCAGCAGCTTGGTTGGGGGGGCAAAGCCTGAAGCTTTCTTT.

This chain uses TRBV19 with TRBJ1-6; perhaps TRBD1 as D (5 bases). Between the trimmed V and J ends, which lost 3 bases and 0 bases, there was a span of 12 bases. CDR1 and CDR2 from the germline V gene are LNHDA and SQIVND (reference sequence). This CDR3 comprises 17 residues. The CDR3 DNA follows: TGTGCCAGTAGTATGAGACAGAAGAGCTCCTATAATTCACCCCTCCACTTT. Amino acids: CASSMRQKSSYNSPLHF.

V is TRBV12-3 or TRBV12-4 and J is TRBJ2-3; TRBD1 matches 7 bases. This CDR3 has 13 amino acids. V dropped 9 bases and J dropped 0; count of bases not matched to a gene: 3. Here the CDR3 DNA reads TGTGCCAGTAGGGGGCGGAGCACAGATACGCAGTATTTT. Its translation: CASRGRSTDTQYF.

The chain carries TRBV7-9 and TRBJ2-2; D uncertain. Germline V lookup: CDR1 SEHNR, CDR2 FQNEAQ (reference sequence). Trimming removed 3 bases from V and 4 bases from J, with 9 bases in between. This CDR3 spans 14 amino acids. The CDR3 nucleotides are TGTGCCAGCAGCTTTGGGCACGCCACCGGGGAGCTGTTTTTT. This encodes CASSFGHATGELFF.

The V gene is TRBV12-5, the J gene TRBJ2-3; 7 bases line up with TRBD2. The CDR3 has 12 amino acids. Trimming at V came to 7 bases and at J to 8 bases, leaving 6 bases not matched to a gene. CDR1 LGHNT and CDR2 FRNRAP come from the germline V gene. Here the CDR3 reads CASANGGSTQYF. The DNA for the CDR3 is TGTGCTAGTGCCAACGGGGGGTCTACGCAGTATTTT.

This sequence joins TRBV5-1 and TRBJ2-3, with D perhaps assigned TRBD1 or TRBD2 (5 bases each). Germline-derived CDR1 and CDR2 are SGHRS and YFSETQ. This CDR3 has 15 amino acids. Between the trimmed V and J ends, which lost 1 base and 2 bases, there was a span of 11 bases. The CDR3 DNA reads TGCGCCAGCAGCTTGCAGGGACCTGCCACAGATACGCAGTATTTT. Amino acid sequence: CASSLQGPATDTQYF.

The V call is TRBV30, the J call TRBJ2-2; D remains ambiguous. The CDR3 spans 13 residues. Germline V lookup: CDR1 GTSNPN, CDR2 SVGIG (reference sequence). V was clipped by 4 bases and J by 5 bases, with 11 bases between them. CDR3 in DNA: TGTGCCTGGACCAGAGACATAACCGGGGAGCTGTTTTTT. Protein product: CAWTRDITGELFF. The full variable domain, with the rest looked up from reference TRBV30 and TRBJ2-2, is SQTIHQWPATLVQPVGSPLSLECTVEGTSNPNLYWYRQAAGRGLQLLFYSVGIGQISSEVPQNLSASRPQDRQFILSSKKLLLSDSGFYLCAWTRDITGELFFGEGSRLTVL.

The J gene is TRBJ2-2, the V gene TRBV7-9; a weak D match, TRBD2 (6 bases). This CDR3 has 13 amino acids. Trimming left V 5 bases short and J 7 bases short, with 11 bases between. Germline V CDR1 and CDR2: SEHNR, FQNEAQ (reference sequence). As DNA, the CDR3 is TGTGCCAGCAGCCTGGGAGGTGGCGGGGAGCTGTTTTTT. This gives the protein CASSLGGGGELFF.

V usage is TRBV19 and J usage is TRBJ1-3; the D is unclear. Germline V gives CDR1 LNHDA, CDR2 SQIVND (reference sequence). V lost 8 bases and J 0 bases, leaving 11 bases between the germline ends. This CDR3 comprises 14 residues. The CDR3 here is CASLPFHSGNTIYF. As DNA, the CDR3 is TGTGCCAGTCTCCCTTTCCACTCTGGAAACACCATATATTTT.

V and J are TRBV25-1 and TRBJ1-2, with a possible D match to TRBD1 (6 bases). CDR3 size: 13 residues. Germline V gives CDR1 MGHDK, CDR2 SYGVNS. Trimming stripped 2 bases from V and 6 bases from J, with 10 bases between. CDR3 nucleotides: TGTGCCAGCAGTGAAGACAGGAACCATGGCTACACCTTC. Translating it yields CASSEDRNHGYTF.

Here the CDR3 DNA reads TGTGCCAGTAGTATACTCGGGGACAGGGGTGTACACGAGCAGTACGTC. It specifies CASSILGDRGVHEQYV. The gene calls are TRBV19 and TRBJ2-7; TRBD1 matches 10 bases. The J segment lost 5 bases and the V segment lost 2 bases, leaving 9 bases of the junction unmatched. This CDR3 region has 16 residues. Germline assignment: CDR1 LNHDA and CDR2 SQIVND (reference sequence).

The chain couples TRBV29-1 to TRBJ1-1, with 9 nucleotides matching TRBD1. The germline gives CDR1 SQVTM, CDR2 ANQGSEA. The junction had 6 bases not matched to a gene; V was cut back by 6 bases and J by 1 base. The CDR3 covers 14 residues. The CDR3 sequence: CSVLDRGENTEAFF. The DNA of the CDR3 is TGCAGCGTACTAGACAGGGGGGAGAACACTGAAGCTTTCTTT.